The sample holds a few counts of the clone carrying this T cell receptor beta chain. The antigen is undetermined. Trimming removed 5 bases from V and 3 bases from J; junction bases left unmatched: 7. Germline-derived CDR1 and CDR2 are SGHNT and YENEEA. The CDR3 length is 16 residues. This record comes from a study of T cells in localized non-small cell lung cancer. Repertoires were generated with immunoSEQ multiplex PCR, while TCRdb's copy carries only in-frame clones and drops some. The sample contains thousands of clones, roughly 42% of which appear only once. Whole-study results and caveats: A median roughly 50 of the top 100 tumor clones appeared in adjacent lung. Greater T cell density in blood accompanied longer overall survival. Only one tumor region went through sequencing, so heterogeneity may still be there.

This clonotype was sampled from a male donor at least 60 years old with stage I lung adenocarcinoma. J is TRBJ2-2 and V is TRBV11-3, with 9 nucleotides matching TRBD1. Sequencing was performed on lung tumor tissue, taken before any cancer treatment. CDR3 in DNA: TGTGCCAGCAGCCTAATGGGACAGGGCGACACCGGGGAGCTGTTTTTT. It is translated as CASSLMGQGDTGELFF.